The sequence of this T cell receptor beta chain was determined in a study of beta chain features in type 1 diabetes. V trimming: 10 bases; J trimming: 8 bases; junction bases outside the gene matches: 8. CDR3 size: 12 residues. Germline loops: CDR1 MNHEY, CDR2 SVGAGI. Investigators reverse transcribed all isolated RNA, so they sequenced expressed TCRB transcripts. Libraries were prepared by immunoSEQ multiplex PCR; TCRdb keeps only in-frame clonotypes and omits some of them. The sample lists under 400,000 clones, about 14% seen once, with 5.5% to 7.5% in the top ten. The source material was central memory CD4+ T cells from blood. This chain joins TRBV6-5 and TRBJ2-1; 7 nucleotides align to TRBD2. This TCR derives from a man aged 30 to 45 in good health. Written as DNA, the CDR3 is TGTGCCACCCGGGACTATGGATATGAGCAGTTCTTC. This sequence encodes CATRDYGYEQFF.